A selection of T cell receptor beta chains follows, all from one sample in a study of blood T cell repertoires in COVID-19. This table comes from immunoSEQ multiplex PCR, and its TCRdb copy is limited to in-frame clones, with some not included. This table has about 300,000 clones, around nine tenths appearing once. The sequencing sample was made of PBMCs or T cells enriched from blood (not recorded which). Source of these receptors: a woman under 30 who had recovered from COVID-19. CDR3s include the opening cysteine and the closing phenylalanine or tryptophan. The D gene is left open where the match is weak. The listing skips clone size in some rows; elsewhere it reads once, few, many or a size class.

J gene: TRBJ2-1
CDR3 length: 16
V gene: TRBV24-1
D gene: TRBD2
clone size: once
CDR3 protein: CATSDRRTSGRVEQFF
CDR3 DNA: TGTGCCACCAGTGACCGAAGGACTAGCGGGAGGGTTGAGCAGTTCTTC

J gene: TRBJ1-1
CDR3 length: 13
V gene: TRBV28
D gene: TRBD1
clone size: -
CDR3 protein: CASRGTGNTEAFF
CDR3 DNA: TGTGCCAGCAGGGGGACAGGGAACACTGAAGCTTTCTTT

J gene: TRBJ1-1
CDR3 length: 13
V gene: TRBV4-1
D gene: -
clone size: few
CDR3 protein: CASSRTGGPEAFF
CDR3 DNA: TGCGCCAGCAGCCGCACAGGCGGCCCGGAAGCTTTCTTT

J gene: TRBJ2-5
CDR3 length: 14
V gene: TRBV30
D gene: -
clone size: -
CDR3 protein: CAWSVRLVQETQYF
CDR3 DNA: TGTGCCTGGAGTGTTAGACTCGTGCAAGAGACCCAGTACTTC

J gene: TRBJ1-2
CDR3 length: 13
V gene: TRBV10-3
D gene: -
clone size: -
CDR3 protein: CAISEGHLYGYTF
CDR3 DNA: TGTGCCATCAGTGAGGGACACCTCTATGGCTACACCTTC

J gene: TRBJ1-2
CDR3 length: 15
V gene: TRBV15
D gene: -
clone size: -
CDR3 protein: CATSRDRGLGYGYTF
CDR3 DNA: TGTGCCACCAGCAGAGATCGAGGGTTGGGTTATGGCTACACCTTC

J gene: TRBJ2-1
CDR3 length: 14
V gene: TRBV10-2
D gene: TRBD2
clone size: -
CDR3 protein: CASSSPGGDNEQFF
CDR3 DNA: TGCGCCAGCAGTTCCCCCGGGGGGGACAATGAGCAGTTCTTC

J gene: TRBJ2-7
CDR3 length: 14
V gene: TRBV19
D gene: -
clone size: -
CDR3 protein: CASSTGLSSYEQYF
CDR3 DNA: TGTGCCAGTAGTACCGGACTGAGCTCCTACGAGCAGTACTTC

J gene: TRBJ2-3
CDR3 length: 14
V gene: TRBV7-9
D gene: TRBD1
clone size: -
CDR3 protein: CASSVRQGPDTQYF
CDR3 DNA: TGTGCCAGCAGCGTACGACAGGGACCAGATACGCAGTATTTT

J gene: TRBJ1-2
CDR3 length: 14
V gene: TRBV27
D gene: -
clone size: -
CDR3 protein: CASSLLSGSYGYTF
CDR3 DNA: TGTGCCAGCAGTTTATTGTCAGGGTCCTATGGCTACACCTTC

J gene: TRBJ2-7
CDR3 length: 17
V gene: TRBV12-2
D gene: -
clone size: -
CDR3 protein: CASRLPGPTRSSYEQYF
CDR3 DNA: TGTGCAAGTCGCTTACCCGGTCCGACTCGCAGCTCCTACGAGCAGTACTTC